The subject of this entry is one TCR beta chain. This sample was taken from a study of CD8 T cells in Susac syndrome. Random-hexamer reverse transcription was applied to roughly 0.5 to 1 ug RNA. The authors amplified TCR beta CDR3 across 54 Vbeta and 13 Jbeta using immunoSEQ multiplex PCR. MiXCR, applied by TCRdb to the immunoSEQ multiplex PCR reads, yields one record per CDR3 protein. The sample shows approximately 94,000 distinct CDR3 sequences, approximately 95% of them seen only once. Germline CDR1 SNHLY, CDR2 FYNNEI. There are 13 residues in the CDR3. Sequencing of TCR beta was undertaken in CD8+ and CD4+ T cells derived from blood. TEMRA cells were enriched by FACS, and CD4+ and CD8+ T cells were negatively isolated.

This receptor was obtained from a human donor with Susac syndrome. The chain is built from TRBV2 and TRBJ2-5; 10 bases agree with TRBD2. The J call may not be correct, given that the DNA end is closer to TRBJ2-1. Sequencing used CD8+ T cells from PBMCs. For the CDR3, the DNA is TGTGCCAGCAGTGTCAAGCGGGAGGGGACCCAGTTCTTC. It translates to CASSVKREGTQFF.